This T cell receptor (beta chain) came from a study of cytomegalovirus exposure and HLA in healthy donors. This clone was seen more than once but under ten times. The PCR was carried out with 60 Vbeta primers and 13 Jbeta primers. Profiled with immunoSEQ multiplex PCR; TCRdb holds only in-frame clones, not every one. The table has around 150,000 clones, over 65% seen once. CDR1 and CDR2 from the germline V gene are SGHTA and FQGTGA. V was clipped by 1 base and J by 4 bases; unmatched bases: 7. The CDR3 is 16 amino acids. The chain has TRBV7-3 and TRBJ2-1, with TRBD2 matching over 7 bases. Sequenced material: PBMCs. The receptor was isolated from a man between 40 and 49 years old in good health and CMV-seropositive. The CDR3 DNA follows: TGTGCCAGCAGCTTAAAGGCGGGACTACCTTACAATGAGCAGTTCTTC. This gives the protein CASSLKAGLPYNEQFF.